The source of this T cell receptor beta chain is a study of shared clonotypes between healthy human individuals. Study background: A few men and a couple of women, aged 18 to 49, were donors.

Positively selected for CCR7, the CD45RO-negative cells used as naive CD8 cells excluded terminally differentiated effector memory CD45RA+ cells. Whole-study results and caveats: The study found lower generation probabilities in non-shared clonotypes than in those shared by all four donors.

Trimming cost V 2 bases and J 6 bases; bases outside gene matches: 13. This CDR3 is 17 amino acids long. Germline CDR1 is SGHTA and CDR2 is FQGNSA. With regard to this clone: Its cognate antigen is unknown.

The assay was immunoSEQ multiplex PCR, and TCRdb's table has in-frame clones only and misses some. The table includes approximately 840,000 clones, 96% detected once. The sequence was collected from a man under 40 in good health. The material sequenced was naive CD8+ T cells sorted from blood. V and J are TRBV7-2 and TRBJ2-7; the match to TRBD2 covers 10 bases. In DNA form, the CDR3 reads TGTGCCAGCAGCTTATCGTTAGCGGGAGGCCCGGCGGTCGAGCAGTACTTC. It is translated as CASSLSLAGGPAVEQYF.